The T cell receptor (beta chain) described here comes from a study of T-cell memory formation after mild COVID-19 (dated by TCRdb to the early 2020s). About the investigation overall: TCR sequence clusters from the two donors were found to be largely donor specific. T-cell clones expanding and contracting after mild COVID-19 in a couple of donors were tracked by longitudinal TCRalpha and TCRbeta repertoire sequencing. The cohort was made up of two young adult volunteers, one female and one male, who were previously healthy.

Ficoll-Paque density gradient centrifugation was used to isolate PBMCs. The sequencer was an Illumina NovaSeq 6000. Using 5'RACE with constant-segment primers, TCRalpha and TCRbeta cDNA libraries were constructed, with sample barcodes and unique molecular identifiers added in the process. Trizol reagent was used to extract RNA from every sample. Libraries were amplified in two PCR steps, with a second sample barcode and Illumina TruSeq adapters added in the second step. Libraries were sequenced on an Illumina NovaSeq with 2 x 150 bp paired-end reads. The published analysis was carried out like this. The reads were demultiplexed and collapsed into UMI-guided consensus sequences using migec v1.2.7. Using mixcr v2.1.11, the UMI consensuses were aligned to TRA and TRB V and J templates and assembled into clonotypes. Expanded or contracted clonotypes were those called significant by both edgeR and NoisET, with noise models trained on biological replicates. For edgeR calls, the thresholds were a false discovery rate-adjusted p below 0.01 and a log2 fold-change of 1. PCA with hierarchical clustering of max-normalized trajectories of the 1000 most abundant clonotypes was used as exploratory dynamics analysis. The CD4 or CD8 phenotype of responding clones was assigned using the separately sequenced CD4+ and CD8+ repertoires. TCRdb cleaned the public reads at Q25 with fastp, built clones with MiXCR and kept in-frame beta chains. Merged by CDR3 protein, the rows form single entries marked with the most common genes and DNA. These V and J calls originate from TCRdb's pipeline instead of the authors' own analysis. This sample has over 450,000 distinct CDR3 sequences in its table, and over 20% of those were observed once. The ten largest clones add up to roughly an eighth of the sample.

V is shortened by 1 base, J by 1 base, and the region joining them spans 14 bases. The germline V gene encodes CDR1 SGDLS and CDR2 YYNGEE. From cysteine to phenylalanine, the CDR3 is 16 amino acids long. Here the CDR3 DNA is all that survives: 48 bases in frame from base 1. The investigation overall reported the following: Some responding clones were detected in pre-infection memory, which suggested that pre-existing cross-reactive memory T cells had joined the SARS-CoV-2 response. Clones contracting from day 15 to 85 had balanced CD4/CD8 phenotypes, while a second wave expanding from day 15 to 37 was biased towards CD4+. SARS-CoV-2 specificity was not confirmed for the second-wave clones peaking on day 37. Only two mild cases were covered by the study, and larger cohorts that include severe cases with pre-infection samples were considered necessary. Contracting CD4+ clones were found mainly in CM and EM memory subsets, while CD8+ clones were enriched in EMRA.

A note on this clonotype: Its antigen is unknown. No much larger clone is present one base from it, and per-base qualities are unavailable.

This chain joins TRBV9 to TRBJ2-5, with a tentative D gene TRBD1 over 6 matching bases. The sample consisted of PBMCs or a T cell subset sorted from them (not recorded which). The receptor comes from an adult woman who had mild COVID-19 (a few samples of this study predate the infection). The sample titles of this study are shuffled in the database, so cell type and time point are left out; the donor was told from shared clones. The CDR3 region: CASSVRGSPSQETQYF. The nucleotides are TGTGCCAGCAGCGTAAGGGGGTCCCCCTCCCAAGAGACCCAGTACTTC.